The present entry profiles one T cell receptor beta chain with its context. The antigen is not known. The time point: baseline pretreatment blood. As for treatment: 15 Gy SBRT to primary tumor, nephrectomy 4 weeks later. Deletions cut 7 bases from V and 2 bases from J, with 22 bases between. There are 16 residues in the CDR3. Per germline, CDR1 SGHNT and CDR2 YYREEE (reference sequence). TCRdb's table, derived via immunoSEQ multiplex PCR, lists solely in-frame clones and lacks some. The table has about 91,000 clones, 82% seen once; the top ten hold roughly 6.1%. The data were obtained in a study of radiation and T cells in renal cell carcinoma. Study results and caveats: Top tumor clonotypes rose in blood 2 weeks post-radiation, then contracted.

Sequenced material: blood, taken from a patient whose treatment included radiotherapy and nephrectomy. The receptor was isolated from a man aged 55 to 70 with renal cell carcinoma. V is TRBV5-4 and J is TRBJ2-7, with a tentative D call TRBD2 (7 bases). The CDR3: CASGGGGETLTYEQYF. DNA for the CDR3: TGTGCCAGCGGAGGAGGGGGGGAGACATTAACCTACGAGCAGTACTTC.